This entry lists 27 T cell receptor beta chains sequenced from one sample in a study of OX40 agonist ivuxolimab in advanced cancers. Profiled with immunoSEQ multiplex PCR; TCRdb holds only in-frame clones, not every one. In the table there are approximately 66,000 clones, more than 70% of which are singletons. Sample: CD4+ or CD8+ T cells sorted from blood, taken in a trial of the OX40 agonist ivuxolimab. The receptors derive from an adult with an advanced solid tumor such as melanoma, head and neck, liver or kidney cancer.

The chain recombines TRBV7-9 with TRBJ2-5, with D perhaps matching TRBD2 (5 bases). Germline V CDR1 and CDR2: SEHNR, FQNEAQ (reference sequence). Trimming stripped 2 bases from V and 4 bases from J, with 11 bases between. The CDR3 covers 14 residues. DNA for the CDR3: TGTGCCAGCAGCTTACAGGACGGAGGAGAGACCCAGTACTTC. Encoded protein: CASSLQDGGETQYF.

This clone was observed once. The DNA of the CDR3 is TGCGCCAGCAGCTTACAGGGGGCCGGGGATACGCAGTATTTT. This encodes CASSLQGAGDTQYF. The V call is TRBV5-1, the J call TRBJ2-3, with 9 bases fitting TRBD1. This CDR3 is 14 amino acids long. The V and J ends lost 2 bases and 6 bases, in that order; junction bases with no gene match: 4. In germline, CDR1 is SGHRS, CDR2 YFSETQ.

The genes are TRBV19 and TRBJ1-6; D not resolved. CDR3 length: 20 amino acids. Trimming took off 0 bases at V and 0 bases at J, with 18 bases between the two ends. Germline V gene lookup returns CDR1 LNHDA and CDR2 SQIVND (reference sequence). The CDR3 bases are TGTGCCAGTAGTATAGAGGGGAATTCGGGGAGGAGCTCCTATAATTCACCCCTCCACTTT. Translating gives CASSIEGNSGRSSYNSPLHF.

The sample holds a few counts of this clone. The DNA for the CDR3 is TGTGCCAGCACTAAGGACAGGGACTATGGCTACACCTTC. Protein sequence: CASTKDRDYGYTF. The rearrangement uses TRBV6-5 and TRBJ1-2, with 8 positions matching TRBD1. The junction had 4 bases not matched to a gene; V was cut back by 7 bases and J by 3 bases. The CDR3 has 13 residues. Germline lookup yields CDR1 MNHEY and CDR2 SVGAGI.

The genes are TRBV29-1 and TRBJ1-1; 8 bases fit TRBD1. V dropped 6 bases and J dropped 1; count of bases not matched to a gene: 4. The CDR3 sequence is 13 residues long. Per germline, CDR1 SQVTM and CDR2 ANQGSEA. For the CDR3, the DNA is TGCAGCGTCGGTGGACAGGGGAACACTGAAGCTTTCTTT. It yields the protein CSVGGQGNTEAFF.

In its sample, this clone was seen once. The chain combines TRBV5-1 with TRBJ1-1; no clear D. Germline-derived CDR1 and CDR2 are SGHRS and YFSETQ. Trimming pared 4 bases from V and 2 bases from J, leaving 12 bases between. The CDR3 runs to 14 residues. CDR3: CASSAGELNTEAFF. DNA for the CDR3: TGCGCCAGCAGCGCAGGAGAACTTAACACTGAAGCTTTCTTT. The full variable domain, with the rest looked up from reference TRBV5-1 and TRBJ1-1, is KAGVTQTPRYLIKTRGQQVTLSCSPISGHRSVSWYQQTPGQGLQFLFEYFSETQRNKGNFPGRFSGRQFSNSRSEMNVSTLELGDSALYLCASSAGELNTEAFFGQGTRLTVV.

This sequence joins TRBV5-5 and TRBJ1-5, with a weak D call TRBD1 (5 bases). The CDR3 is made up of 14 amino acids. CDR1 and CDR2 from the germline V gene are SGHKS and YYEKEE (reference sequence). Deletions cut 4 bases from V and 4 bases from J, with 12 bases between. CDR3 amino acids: CASSGGDGNQPQHF. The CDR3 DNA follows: TGTGCCAGCAGCGGGGGGGATGGGAATCAGCCCCAGCATTTT.

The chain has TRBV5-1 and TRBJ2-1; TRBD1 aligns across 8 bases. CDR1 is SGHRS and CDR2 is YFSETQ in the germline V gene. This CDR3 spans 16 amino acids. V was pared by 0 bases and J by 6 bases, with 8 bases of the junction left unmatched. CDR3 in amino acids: CASSLGQGRLGNEQFF. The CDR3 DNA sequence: TGCGCCAGCAGCTTGGGACAGGGGCGTCTCGGCAATGAGCAGTTCTTC.

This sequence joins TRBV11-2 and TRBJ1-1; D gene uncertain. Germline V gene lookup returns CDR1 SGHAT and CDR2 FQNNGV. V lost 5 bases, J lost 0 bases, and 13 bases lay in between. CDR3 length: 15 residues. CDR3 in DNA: TGTGCCAGCAGCCCAGGAGGGCAATTGAACACTGAAGCTTTCTTT. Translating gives CASSPGGQLNTEAFF.

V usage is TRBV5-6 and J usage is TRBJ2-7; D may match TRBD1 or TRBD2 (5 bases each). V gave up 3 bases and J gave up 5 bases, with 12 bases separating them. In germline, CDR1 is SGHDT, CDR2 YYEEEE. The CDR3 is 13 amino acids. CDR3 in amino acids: CASSWSRGHEQYF. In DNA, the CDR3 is TGTGCCAGCAGCTGGTCCCGGGGCCACGAGCAGTACTTC.

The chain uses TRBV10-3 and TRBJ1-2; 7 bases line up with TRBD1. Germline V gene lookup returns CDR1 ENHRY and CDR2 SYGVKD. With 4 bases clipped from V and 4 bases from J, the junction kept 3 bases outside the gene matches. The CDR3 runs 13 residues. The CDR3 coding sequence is TGTGCCATCAGTGGGGACAGAACCTATGGCTACACCTTC. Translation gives CAISGDRTYGYTF.

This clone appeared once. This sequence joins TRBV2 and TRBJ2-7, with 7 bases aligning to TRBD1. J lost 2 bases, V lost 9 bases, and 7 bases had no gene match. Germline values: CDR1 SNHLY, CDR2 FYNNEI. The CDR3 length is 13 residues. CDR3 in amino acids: CASRQGPTYEQYF. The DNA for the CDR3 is TGTGCCAGTAGACAGGGACCCACCTACGAGCAGTACTTC.

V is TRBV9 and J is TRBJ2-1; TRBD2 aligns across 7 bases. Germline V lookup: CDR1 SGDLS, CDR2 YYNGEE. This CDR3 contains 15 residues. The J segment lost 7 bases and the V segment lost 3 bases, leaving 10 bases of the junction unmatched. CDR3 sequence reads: CASSAGLVRTNEQFF. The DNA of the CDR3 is TGTGCCAGCAGCGCTGGACTAGTTCGGACAAATGAGCAGTTCTTC.

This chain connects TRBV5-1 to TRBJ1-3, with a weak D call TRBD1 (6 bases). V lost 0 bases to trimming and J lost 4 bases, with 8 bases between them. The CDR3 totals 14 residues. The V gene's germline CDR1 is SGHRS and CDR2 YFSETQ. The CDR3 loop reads CASSLVGGGNTIYF. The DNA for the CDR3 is TGCGCCAGCAGCTTGGTGGGGGGCGGAAACACCATATATTTT.

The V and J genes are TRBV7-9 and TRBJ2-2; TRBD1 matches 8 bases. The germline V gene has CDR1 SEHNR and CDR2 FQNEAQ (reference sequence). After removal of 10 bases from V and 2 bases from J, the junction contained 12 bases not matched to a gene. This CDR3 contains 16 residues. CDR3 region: CAIKEGTGLNTGELFF. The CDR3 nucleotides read TGTGCCATCAAGGAGGGGACAGGACTAAACACCGGGGAGCTGTTTTTT.

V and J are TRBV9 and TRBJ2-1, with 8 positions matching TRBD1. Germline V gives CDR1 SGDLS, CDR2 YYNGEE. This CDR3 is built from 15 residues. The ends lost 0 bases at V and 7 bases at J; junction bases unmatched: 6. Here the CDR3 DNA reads TGTGCCAGCAGCGTAGGTGGGCAGGGGGCAAATGAGCAGTTCTTC. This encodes CASSVGGQGANEQFF.

As DNA, the CDR3 is TGCGCCAGCAGCCGGGACTGGGGGGACTCACCCCTCCACTTT. It encodes CASSRDWGDSPLHF. The rearrangement links TRBV4-1 to TRBJ1-6, with D possibly TRBD1 on 5 matching bases. V lost 4 bases and J 10 bases, leaving 14 bases between the germline ends. Germline V lookup: CDR1 MGHRA, CDR2 YSYEKL. CDR3 length: 14 residues.

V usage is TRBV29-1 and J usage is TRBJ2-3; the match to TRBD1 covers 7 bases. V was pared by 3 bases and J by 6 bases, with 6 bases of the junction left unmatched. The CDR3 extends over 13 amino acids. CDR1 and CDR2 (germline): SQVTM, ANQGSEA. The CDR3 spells CSVEGDSSDTQYF. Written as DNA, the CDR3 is TGCAGCGTTGAGGGGGACAGCTCGGATACGCAGTATTTT.

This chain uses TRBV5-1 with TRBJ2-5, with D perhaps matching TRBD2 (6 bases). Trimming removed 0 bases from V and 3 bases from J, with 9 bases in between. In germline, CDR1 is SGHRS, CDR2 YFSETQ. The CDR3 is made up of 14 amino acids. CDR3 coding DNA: TGCGCCAGCAGCTTGGGCGGGACCGAAGAGACCCAGTACTTC. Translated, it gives CASSLGGTEETQYF.

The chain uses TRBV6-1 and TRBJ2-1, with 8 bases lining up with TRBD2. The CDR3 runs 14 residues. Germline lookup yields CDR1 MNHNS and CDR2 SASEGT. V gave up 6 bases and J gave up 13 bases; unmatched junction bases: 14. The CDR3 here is CASSGTRAGGAQFF. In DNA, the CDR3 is TGTGCCAGCAGCGGGACTAGGGCTGGGGGAGCCCAGTTCTTC.

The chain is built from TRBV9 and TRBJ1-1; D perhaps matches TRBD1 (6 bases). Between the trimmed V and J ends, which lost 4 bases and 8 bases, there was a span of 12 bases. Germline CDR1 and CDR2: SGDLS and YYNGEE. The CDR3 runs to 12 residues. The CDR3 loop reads CASSRTGFEAFF. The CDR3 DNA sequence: TGTGCCAGCAGCCGCACAGGGTTCGAAGCTTTCTTT.

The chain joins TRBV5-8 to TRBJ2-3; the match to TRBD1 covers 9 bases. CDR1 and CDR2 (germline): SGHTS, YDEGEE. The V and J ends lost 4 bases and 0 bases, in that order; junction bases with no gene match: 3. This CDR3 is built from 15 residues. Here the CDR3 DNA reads TGTGCCAGCAGCAAAGGGACAGGGAGCACAGATACGCAGTATTTT. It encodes CASSKGTGSTDTQYF.

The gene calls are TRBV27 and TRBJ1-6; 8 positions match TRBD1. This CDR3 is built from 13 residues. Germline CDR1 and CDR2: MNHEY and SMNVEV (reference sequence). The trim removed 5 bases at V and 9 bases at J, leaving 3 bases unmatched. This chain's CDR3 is CASSEDRGSPLHF. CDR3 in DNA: TGTGCCAGCAGTGAAGACAGGGGTTCACCCCTCCACTTT.

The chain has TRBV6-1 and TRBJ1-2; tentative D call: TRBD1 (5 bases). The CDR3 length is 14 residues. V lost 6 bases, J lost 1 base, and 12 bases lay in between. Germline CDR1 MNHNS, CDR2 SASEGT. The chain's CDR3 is CASRRGDGNYGYTF. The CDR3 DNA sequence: TGTGCCAGCAGACGAGGGGACGGTAACTATGGCTACACCTTC.

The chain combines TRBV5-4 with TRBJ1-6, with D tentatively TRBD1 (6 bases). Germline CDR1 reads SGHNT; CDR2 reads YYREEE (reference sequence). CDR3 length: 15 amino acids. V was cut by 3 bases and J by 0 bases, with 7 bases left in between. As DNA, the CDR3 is TGTGCCAGCAGCTCAGGGGTCTCCTATAATTCACCCCTCCACTTT. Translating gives CASSSGVSYNSPLHF.

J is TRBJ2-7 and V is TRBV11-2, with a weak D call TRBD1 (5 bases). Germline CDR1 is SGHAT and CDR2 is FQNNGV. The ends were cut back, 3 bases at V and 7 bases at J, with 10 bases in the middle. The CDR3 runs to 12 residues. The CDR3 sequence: CASSFQGWEQYF. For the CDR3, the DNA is TGTGCCAGCAGCTTTCAGGGCTGGGAGCAGTACTTC.

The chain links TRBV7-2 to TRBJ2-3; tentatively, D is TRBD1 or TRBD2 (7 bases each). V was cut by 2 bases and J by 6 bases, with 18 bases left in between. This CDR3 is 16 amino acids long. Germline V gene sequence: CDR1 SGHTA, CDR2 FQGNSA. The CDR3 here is CASSLHSGGTADTQYF. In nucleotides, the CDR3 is TGTGCCAGCAGCTTACATTCCGGGGGGACAGCGGATACGCAGTATTTT.